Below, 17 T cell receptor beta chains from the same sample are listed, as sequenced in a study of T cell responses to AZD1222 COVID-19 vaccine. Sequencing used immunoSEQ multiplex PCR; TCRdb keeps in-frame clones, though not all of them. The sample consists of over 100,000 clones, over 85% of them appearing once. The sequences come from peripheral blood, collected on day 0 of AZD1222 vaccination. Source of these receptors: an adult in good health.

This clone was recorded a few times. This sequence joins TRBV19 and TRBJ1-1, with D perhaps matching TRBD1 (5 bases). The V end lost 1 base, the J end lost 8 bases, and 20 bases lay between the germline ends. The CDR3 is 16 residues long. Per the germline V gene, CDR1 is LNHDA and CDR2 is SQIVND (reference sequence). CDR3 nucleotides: TGTGCCAGTAGTATAGTAGGGACCCCGGGGGTTTCGGAAGCTTTCTTT. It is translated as CASSIVGTPGVSEAFF.

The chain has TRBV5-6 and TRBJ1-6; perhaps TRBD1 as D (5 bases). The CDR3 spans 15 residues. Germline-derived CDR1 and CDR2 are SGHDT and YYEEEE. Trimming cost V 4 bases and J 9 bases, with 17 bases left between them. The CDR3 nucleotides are TGTGCCAGCAGCCGAGGCTGGCAGGGAACTTCACCCCTCCACTTT. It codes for CASSRGWQGTSPLHF.

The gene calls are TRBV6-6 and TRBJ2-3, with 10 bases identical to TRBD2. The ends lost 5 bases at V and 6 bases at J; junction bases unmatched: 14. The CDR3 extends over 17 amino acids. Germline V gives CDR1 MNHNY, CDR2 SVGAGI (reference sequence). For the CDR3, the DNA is TGTGCCAGCAGTCGAACGAGTCTAGCGGGGGCAGGGGATACGCAGTATTTT. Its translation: CASSRTSLAGAGDTQYF.

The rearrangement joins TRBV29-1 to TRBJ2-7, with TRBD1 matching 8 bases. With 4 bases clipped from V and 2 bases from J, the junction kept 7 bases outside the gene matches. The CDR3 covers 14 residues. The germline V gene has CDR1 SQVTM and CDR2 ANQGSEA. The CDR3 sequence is CSVGRGTGPYEQYF. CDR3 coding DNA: TGCAGCGTTGGAAGAGGGACAGGTCCCTACGAGCAGTACTTC.

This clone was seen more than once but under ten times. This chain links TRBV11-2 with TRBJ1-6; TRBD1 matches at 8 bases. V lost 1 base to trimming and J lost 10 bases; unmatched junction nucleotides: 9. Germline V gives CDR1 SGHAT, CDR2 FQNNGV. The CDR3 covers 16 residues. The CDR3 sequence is CASSLGQGQGRSPLHF. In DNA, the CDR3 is TGTGCCAGCAGCTTAGGACAAGGACAGGGTCGGTCACCCCTCCACTTT.

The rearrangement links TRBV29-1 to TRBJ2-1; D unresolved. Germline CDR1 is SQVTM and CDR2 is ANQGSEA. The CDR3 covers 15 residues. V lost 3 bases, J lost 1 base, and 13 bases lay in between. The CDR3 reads CSVDQSSRSYNEQFF. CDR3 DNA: TGCAGCGTTGACCAAAGTTCTCGGTCCTACAATGAGCAGTTCTTC.

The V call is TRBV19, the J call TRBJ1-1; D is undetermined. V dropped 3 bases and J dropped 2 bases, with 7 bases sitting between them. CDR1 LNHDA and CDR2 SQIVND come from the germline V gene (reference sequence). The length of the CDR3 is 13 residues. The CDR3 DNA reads TGTGCCAGTAGTATCCTAATTAACACTGAAGCTTTCTTT. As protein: CASSILINTEAFF.

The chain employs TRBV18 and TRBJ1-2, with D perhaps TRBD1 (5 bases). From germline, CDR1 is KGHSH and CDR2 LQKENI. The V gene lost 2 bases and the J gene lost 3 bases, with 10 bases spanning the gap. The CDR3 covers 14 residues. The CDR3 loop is CASSPFQGDYGYTF. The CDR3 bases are TGTGCCAGCTCACCATTCCAGGGCGACTATGGCTACACCTTC.

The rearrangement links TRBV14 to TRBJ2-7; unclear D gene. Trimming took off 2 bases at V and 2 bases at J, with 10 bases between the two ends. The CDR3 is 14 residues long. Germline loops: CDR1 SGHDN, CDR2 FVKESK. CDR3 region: CASSQLGPTYEQYF. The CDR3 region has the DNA TGTGCCAGCAGCCAACTTGGACCTACCTACGAGCAGTACTTC.

The CDR3, as DNA: TGTGCCAGCAGCCCCCCCGGGAGGGCCTGCACAGATACGCAGTATTTT. This codes for CASSPPGRACTDTQYF. This sequence joins TRBV5-4 and TRBJ2-3; 8 nucleotides align to TRBD2. CDR3 length: 16 residues. Trimming removed 4 bases from V and 1 base from J; junction bases left unmatched: 8. The germline V gene encodes CDR1 SGHNT and CDR2 YYREEE (reference sequence). The full variable domain, in which reference TRBV5-4 and TRBJ2-3 provide the parts outside the CDR3, is ETGVTQSPTHLIKTRGQQVTLRCSSQSGHNTVSWYQQALGQGPQFIFQYYREEENGRGNFPPRFSGLQFPNYSSELNVNALELDDSALYLCASSPPGRACTDTQYFGPGTRLTVL.

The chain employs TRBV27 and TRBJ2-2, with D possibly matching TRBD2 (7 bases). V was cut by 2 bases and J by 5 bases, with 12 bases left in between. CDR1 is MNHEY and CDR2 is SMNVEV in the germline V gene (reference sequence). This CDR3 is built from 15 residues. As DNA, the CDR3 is TGTGCCAGCAGTTTAGGACTAGGGGGGACCGGGGAGCTGTTTTTT. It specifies CASSLGLGGTGELFF.

The CDR3 loop is CASSLGAGVDGYTF. CDR3 sequence (DNA): TGTGCCAGCAGCTTAGGTGCTGGAGTGGATGGCTACACCTTC. The gene calls are TRBV7-2 and TRBJ1-2; D is ambiguous. From germline, CDR1 is SGHTA and CDR2 FQGNSA. The CDR3 contains 14 residues. V shed 1 base and J shed 6 bases, with 12 bases lying between them.

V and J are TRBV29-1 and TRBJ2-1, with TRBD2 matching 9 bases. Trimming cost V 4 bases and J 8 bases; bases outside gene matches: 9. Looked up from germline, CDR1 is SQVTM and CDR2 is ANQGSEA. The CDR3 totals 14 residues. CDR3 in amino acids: CSVVGGRAADEQFF. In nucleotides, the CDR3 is TGCAGCGTTGTGGGCGGGAGGGCCGCGGATGAGCAGTTCTTC.

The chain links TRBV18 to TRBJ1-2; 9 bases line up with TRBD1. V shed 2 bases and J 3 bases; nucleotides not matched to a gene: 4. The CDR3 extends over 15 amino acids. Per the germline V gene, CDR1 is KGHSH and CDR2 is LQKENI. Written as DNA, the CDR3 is TGTGCCAGCTCACCAAGGGGACAGGGCGACTATGGCTACACCTTC. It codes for CASSPRGQGDYGYTF.

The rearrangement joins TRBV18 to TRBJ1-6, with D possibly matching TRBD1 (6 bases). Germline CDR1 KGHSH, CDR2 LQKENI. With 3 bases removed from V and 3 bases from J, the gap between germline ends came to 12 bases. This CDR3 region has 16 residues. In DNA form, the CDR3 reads TGTGCCAGCTCACCCTCCAGGGGATTCTATAATTCACCCCTCCACTTT. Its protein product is CASSPSRGFYNSPLHF.

The CDR3 DNA sequence: TGTGCCAGCAGTATTACAGGGCCATCTGGAAACACCATATATTTT. Protein product: CASSITGPSGNTIYF. The genes are TRBV2 and TRBJ1-3, with D maybe TRBD1 (6 bases). The CDR3 is made up of 15 amino acids. CDR1 and CDR2 (germline): SNHLY, FYNNEI. V dropped 5 bases and J dropped 1 base, with 12 bases sitting between them.

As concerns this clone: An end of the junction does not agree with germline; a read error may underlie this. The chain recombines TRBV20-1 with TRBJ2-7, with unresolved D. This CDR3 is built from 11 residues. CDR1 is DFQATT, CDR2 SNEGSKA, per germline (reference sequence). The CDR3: CSAKLAYGQYF. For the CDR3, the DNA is TGCAGTGCTAAATTAGCTTACGGGCAGTACTTC.